The 32 T cell receptor beta chains presented below share a single source sample, sequenced in a study of long-term antiretroviral therapy in people with HIV. Investigators performed immunoSEQ version v3.0 at survey level. The assay was immunoSEQ multiplex PCR, and TCRdb's table has in-frame clones only and misses some. The sample consists of about 21,000 clones, roughly 80% of them appearing once. The sample in question was unsorted PBMCs, obtained 0.2 years after starting antiretroviral therapy. Receptor source: a woman in her twenties or thirties with HIV.

The V call is TRBV6-1, the J call TRBJ1-5; D ambiguous. Trimming took off 6 bases at V and 4 bases at J, with 7 bases between the two ends. CDR1 is MNHNS, CDR2 SASEGT, per germline. This CDR3 comprises 12 residues. In DNA form, the CDR3 reads TGTGCCAGCAGAGCCGATAATCAGCCCCAGCATTTT. It encodes CASRADNQPQHF.

This rearrangement joins TRBV30 to TRBJ2-5; weak D call: TRBD1 (5 bases). V lost 4 bases, J lost 1 base, and 10 bases lay in between. Germline V gene lookup returns CDR1 GTSNPN and CDR2 SVGIG (reference sequence). The CDR3 is 13 residues long. Here the CDR3 DNA reads TGTGCCTGGAAAGGGGCTAGCCAAGAGACCCAGTACTTC. It codes for CAWKGASQETQYF.

The rearrangement joins TRBV2 to TRBJ1-1; possible D gene TRBD1, 6 bases. CDR3 size: 15 residues. Germline-derived CDR1 and CDR2 are SNHLY and FYNNEI. The V end lost 6 bases, the J end lost 6 bases, and 20 bases lay between the germline ends. CDR3 residues: CASRTDRMGIPEAFF. The DNA of the CDR3 is TGTGCCAGCAGAACGGACAGAATGGGTATCCCTGAAGCTTTCTTT.

The CDR3 protein is CASRFRQGQGMNTEAFF. The DNA of the CDR3 is TGTGCCAGTCGTTTTCGACAGGGACAGGGGATGAACACTGAAGCTTTCTTT. The chain couples TRBV19 to TRBJ1-1; 10 nucleotides match TRBD1. This CDR3 contains 17 residues. The V and J ends lost 8 bases and 0 bases, in that order; junction bases with no gene match: 12. The germline gives CDR1 LNHDA, CDR2 SQIVND (reference sequence).

Worth noting for this clone: One end of the junction varies from germline; a read error may be responsible. The rearrangement links TRBV5-1 to TRBJ1-2; D unclear. The CDR3 runs 13 residues. CDR1 SGHRS and CDR2 YFSETQ come from the germline V gene. This CDR3 reads CASSLPSPDTIYF. In DNA form, the CDR3 reads TGCGCCAGCAGCTTGCCCTCCCCAGACACAATCTACTTC.

The chain has TRBV5-1 and TRBJ1-2; D may be TRBD1 (5 bases). Trimming pared 3 bases from V and 0 bases from J, leaving 15 bases between. CDR3 length equals 16 residues. Germline CDR1 and CDR2: SGHRS and YFSETQ. CDR3 bases: TGCGCCAGCAGCTCGGGGGAAGGTCGTGCTAACTATGGCTACACCTTC. It translates to CASSSGEGRANYGYTF.

V and J are TRBV27 and TRBJ1-2, with D possibly TRBD1 on 6 matching bases. Germline V gene sequence: CDR1 MNHEY, CDR2 SMNVEV (reference sequence). V lost 5 bases to trimming and J lost 8 bases, with 24 bases between them. The CDR3 length is 16 residues. CDR3 DNA: TGTGCCAGCAGTCGAAACGTGGACAGCCCAAATTGGGGCTACACCTTC. Translating it yields CASSRNVDSPNWGYTF.

The chain carries TRBV5-6 and TRBJ2-4; 9 nucleotides match TRBD1. CDR1 is SGHDT and CDR2 is YYEEEE in the germline V gene. V gave up 4 bases and J gave up 9 bases; unmatched junction bases: 11. The CDR3 is 15 amino acids. CDR3 bases: TGTGCCAGCAGCCGAACGACAGGGGGACTGGTCATTCAGTACTTC. Its translation: CASSRTTGGLVIQYF. Full variable domain (rest looked up from reference TRBV5-6 and TRBJ2-4): DAGVTQSPTHLIKTRGQQVTLRCSPKSGHDTVSWYQQALGQGPQFIFQYYEEEERQRGNFPDRFSGHQFPNYSSELNVNALLLGDSALYLCASSRTTGGLVIQYFGAGTRLSVL.

The chain employs TRBV4-1 and TRBJ1-2, with a weak D call TRBD1 (6 bases). Between the trimmed V and J ends, which lost 3 bases and 8 bases, there was a span of 25 bases. The CDR3 is 17 residues long. Per germline, CDR1 MGHRA and CDR2 YSYEKL. In DNA, the CDR3 is TGCGCCAGCAGCCAGGGCCCTTCGGGGAGGGGGTTTAACGGCTACACCTTC. Amino acid sequence: CASSQGPSGRGFNGYTF.

The chain combines TRBV7-9 with TRBJ1-2; D perhaps matches TRBD1 (5 bases). Germline V gives CDR1 SEHNR, CDR2 FQNEAQ (reference sequence). The CDR3 has 13 residues. V was clipped by 3 bases and J by 6 bases, with 11 bases between them. The CDR3 DNA is TGTGCCAGCAGCTTGGGGGGGGTCGATGGCTACACCTTC. Amino acids: CASSLGGVDGYTF.

The chain links TRBV4-1 to TRBJ1-1, with TRBD1 as a possible D gene (6 bases). This CDR3 is built from 15 residues. V gave up 3 bases and J gave up 7 bases, with 18 bases separating them. Per germline, CDR1 MGHRA and CDR2 YSYEKL. The CDR3 protein is CASSQVLTGGGEAFF. CDR3 sequence (DNA): TGCGCCAGCAGCCAGGTCCTCACGGGAGGGGGTGAAGCTTTCTTT.

The CDR3 DNA sequence: TGTGCCAGCAGCCCCGGGAAGACCCAGTACTTC. Its protein is CASSPGKTQYF. J is TRBJ2-5 and V is TRBV14; possibly TRBD2 for D (5 bases). The V end lost 4 bases, the J end lost 6 bases, and 6 bases lay between the germline ends. The CDR3 contains 11 residues. The germline CDR1 and CDR2 sequences are SGHDN and FVKESK.

The V gene is TRBV18, the J gene TRBJ1-1; 7 bases are a match to TRBD1. CDR3 length: 13 amino acids. The J segment lost 6 bases and the V segment lost 3 bases, leaving 4 bases of the junction unmatched. Germline CDR1 is KGHSH and CDR2 is LQKENI. This CDR3 reads CASSPQGGPEAFF. The CDR3, as DNA: TGTGCCAGCTCACCTCAGGGGGGCCCTGAAGCTTTCTTT.

The chain joins TRBV2 to TRBJ2-5, with 8 bases fitting TRBD1. This CDR3 spans 15 amino acids. The V gene end was trimmed by 0 bases and the J gene end by 4 bases; junction bases not matched to a gene: 4. Germline lookup yields CDR1 SNHLY and CDR2 FYNNEI. This CDR3 reads CASSEARTGIETQYF. The CDR3 DNA sequence: TGTGCCAGCAGTGAAGCCCGGACAGGGATAGAGACCCAGTACTTC.

The genes are TRBV4-1 and TRBJ2-2, with a tentative D call TRBD1 (5 bases). The germline CDR1 and CDR2 sequences are MGHRA and YSYEKL. The CDR3 contains 15 residues. V was shortened by 4 bases and J by 0 bases, with 9 bases between the two germline ends. Here the CDR3 reads CASSLGVANTGELFF. As DNA, the CDR3 is TGCGCCAGCAGCCTAGGGGTTGCGAACACCGGGGAGCTGTTTTTT.

CDR3 in DNA: TGTGCCAGCAGTCGTGCTACCGGGGAGCTGTTTTTT. Translation gives CASSRATGELFF. The genes are TRBV27 and TRBJ2-2; D uncertain. Deletions cut 5 bases from V and 5 bases from J, with 6 bases between. Per germline, CDR1 MNHEY and CDR2 SMNVEV (reference sequence). The CDR3 contains 12 residues.

This chain connects TRBV7-6 to TRBJ1-5; D call uncertain. Trimming left V 1 base short and J 0 bases short, with 7 bases between. CDR1 is SGHVS and CDR2 is FNYEAQ in the germline V gene. The CDR3 runs 15 residues. The CDR3 is CASSLGVASNQPQHF. Here the CDR3 DNA reads TGTGCCAGCAGCTTAGGGGTAGCTAGCAATCAGCCCCAGCATTTT.

The V call is TRBV18, the J call TRBJ2-3; possible D gene TRBD1, 6 bases. V was clipped by 3 bases and J by 6 bases, with 13 bases between them. CDR3 size: 14 residues. Per the germline V gene, CDR1 is KGHSH and CDR2 is LQKENI. The CDR3 sequence is CASSPPADRDTQYF. The DNA of the CDR3 is TGTGCCAGCTCACCCCCGGCAGACAGGGATACGCAGTATTTT.

CDR3: CASSPNGRAEAFF. The DNA of the CDR3 is TGTGCCAGCAGCCCAAATGGTAGGGCTGAAGCTTTCTTT. The V call is TRBV6-5, the J call TRBJ1-1; D unclear. This CDR3 contains 13 residues. Trimming removed 6 bases from V and 6 bases from J, with 14 bases in between. From germline, CDR1 is MNHEY and CDR2 SVGAGI.

This chain links TRBV2 with TRBJ1-2; D might be TRBD1 (6 bases). CDR3 length: 15 amino acids. Germline V lookup: CDR1 SNHLY, CDR2 FYNNEI. Trimming cost V 1 base and J 7 bases, with 16 bases left between them. The chain's CDR3 is CASSEEASGGSGYTF. CDR3 bases: TGTGCCAGCAGTGAAGAAGCCTCGGGGGGCTCTGGCTACACCTTC.

The CDR3 DNA reads as TGTGCCAGCAGCTCTCCGTCTAGCGGGGGGCCTGGCACCGGGGAGCTGTTTTTT. Translated: CASSSPSSGGPGTGELFF. The chain has TRBV5-6 and TRBJ2-2; 11 nucleotides line up with TRBD2. CDR3 length equals 18 residues. Germline V lookup: CDR1 SGHDT, CDR2 YYEEEE. Trimming cost V 3 bases and J 4 bases; bases outside gene matches: 11.

The chain recombines TRBV5-1 with TRBJ1-4, with 9 bases that match TRBD1. Trimming at V came to 0 bases and at J to 5 bases, leaving 2 bases not matched to a gene. CDR3 length equals 15 residues. In germline, CDR1 is SGHRS, CDR2 YFSETQ. CDR3 sequence: CASSLDGTGNEKLFF. The CDR3 nucleotides read TGCGCCAGCAGCTTGGATGGGACAGGGAATGAAAAACTGTTTTTT.

This chain connects TRBV6-4 to TRBJ1-1; no clear D gene. The CDR3 length is 14 residues. With 1 base removed from V and 2 bases from J, the gap between germline ends came to 8 bases. Germline V gene data show CDR1 as MRHNA and CDR2 as SNTAGT. DNA of the CDR3: TGTGCCAGCAGTGACTTCTCGGTTAACACTGAAGCTTTCTTT. It is translated as CASSDFSVNTEAFF.

The rearrangement links TRBV27 to TRBJ1-5; possible D gene TRBD1, 5 bases. The CDR3 runs 14 residues. Germline loops: CDR1 MNHEY, CDR2 SMNVEV (reference sequence). V lost 5 bases, J lost 3 bases, and 11 bases lay in between. The DNA for the CDR3 is TGTGCCAGCAGTATCAGACAGTTCAATCAGCCCCAGCATTTT. The encoded protein is CASSIRQFNQPQHF.

V and J are TRBV19 and TRBJ1-5, with 8 bases matching TRBD1. From germline, CDR1 is LNHDA and CDR2 SQIVND (reference sequence). V shed 4 bases and J 4 bases; nucleotides not matched to a gene: 6. The CDR3 spans 15 residues. The CDR3 sequence: CASSTGTGDNQPQHF. CDR3 sequence (DNA): TGTGCCAGTAGTACCGGGACAGGTGATAATCAGCCCCAGCATTTT. Combining the CDR3 with reference TRBV19 and TRBJ1-5 gives the whole variable domain DGGITQSPKYLFRKEGQNVTLSCEQNLNHDAMYWYRQDPGQGLRLIYYSQIVNDFQKGDIAEGYSVSREKKESFPLTVTSAQKNPTAFYLCASSTGTGDNQPQHFGDGTRLSIL.

The sample holds a few counts of this clone. DNA for the CDR3: TGTGGGAGGGAAAGCTCTGGAAACACCATATATTTT. This codes for CGRESSGNTIYF. The chain carries TRBV9 and TRBJ1-3; D call uncertain. The CDR3 spans 12 residues. CDR1 and CDR2 from the germline V gene are SGDLS and YYNGEE.

The chain recombines TRBV18 with TRBJ1-2; the D gene is possibly TRBD1 (6 bases). Trimming pared 0 bases from V and 8 bases from J, leaving 16 bases between. The CDR3 is 15 residues long. The germline V gene has CDR1 KGHSH and CDR2 LQKENI. The chain's CDR3 is CASSPPDGGARGYTF. Here the CDR3 DNA reads TGTGCCAGCTCACCACCGGACGGGGGGGCGCGCGGCTACACCTTC.

The CDR3 bases are TGTGCCAGCAGCCAAGTAGTGGGAGTGGAAAAACTGTTTTTT. This codes for CASSQVVGVEKLFF. This chain uses TRBV14 with TRBJ1-4; D unclear. V was clipped by 1 base and J by 8 bases, with 11 bases between them. CDR3 length: 14 residues. The germline CDR1 and CDR2 sequences are SGHDN and FVKESK.

This rearrangement joins TRBV11-1 to TRBJ2-3; D unclear. V was shortened by 4 bases and J by 3 bases, with 8 bases between the two germline ends. The CDR3 has 13 residues. Germline CDR1 is SGHAT and CDR2 is FQDESV (reference sequence). The DNA of the CDR3 is TGTGCCAGCAGCTGGCTCGGGACAGATACGCAGTATTTT. It translates to CASSWLGTDTQYF.

The chain combines TRBV7-9 with TRBJ2-5, with 9 bases lining up with TRBD1. CDR1 and CDR2 (germline): SEHNR, FQNEAQ (reference sequence). The CDR3 totals 16 residues. Trimming took 1 base from V and 5 from J; bases not matched to a gene: 8. The CDR3 is CASSLGTGDQSETQYF. The CDR3 DNA follows: TGTGCCAGCAGCTTAGGGACAGGGGATCAGTCGGAGACCCAGTACTTC.

This rearrangement joins TRBV19 to TRBJ2-3, with TRBD2 matching over 8 bases. V shed 4 bases, J shed 0 bases, and the junction held 3 bases outside the gene matches. The CDR3 is 15 residues long. Per the germline V gene, CDR1 is LNHDA and CDR2 is SQIVND (reference sequence). The DNA for the CDR3 is TGTGCCAGTAGTAAACTAGCGGCAAGCACAGATACGCAGTATTTT. This encodes CASSKLAASTDTQYF.

The rearrangement links TRBV19 to TRBJ2-5; D is unclear. Germline lookup yields CDR1 LNHDA and CDR2 SQIVND (reference sequence). The CDR3 loop spans 14 amino acids. V was pared by 6 bases and J by 3 bases, with 14 bases between. The CDR3 nucleotides are TGTGCCAGTAGCTCCTTAGTCAGCAAAGAGACCCAGTACTTC. Protein product: CASSSLVSKETQYF.